The clone carrying this T cell receptor beta chain has a handful of counts. Antigen specificity is unknown. V shed 3 bases and J shed 1 base, with 15 bases lying between them. This CDR3 contains 17 residues. Germline CDR1 is LNHDA and CDR2 is SQIVND (reference sequence). Clones were sequenced by immunoSEQ multiplex PCR, and TCRdb holds only the in-frame ones, with some missing. The sample has some 40,000 clones; around two thirds are singletons. This sample is part of a study of vaccination effects on CD4 cells after COVID-19. Study-wide context: The study sampled a couple of convalescent patients 16 days and one week before vaccination.

Regarding the study as a whole: Early post-infection timepoints were absent, and convalescent patients were few. Both infection-induced and vaccine-induced clones contracted markedly at late post-vaccination timepoints.

Before sequencing took place, the ViraFEST assay used viral peptide pools to expand antigen-specific CD4+ T cells. The authors isolated CD4+ T cells after around 11 days of culture. Infection with SARS-CoV-2 occurred in the person between March and December 2020, and PCR confirmed it. In the cultures, half the medium was exchanged for IL-2 medium on days 3 and 7. V gene TRBV19 combines with J gene TRBJ2-2; D is undetermined. This receptor was obtained from a human donor who had a prior SARS-CoV-2 infection. This material consisted of CD4+ T cells from PBMCs cultured with HCoV-NL63 spike peptides, taken before COVID-19 vaccination. The CDR3 region has the DNA TGTGCCAGTAGTATGAGGTTAGGAACCCAGAACACCGGGGAGCTGTTTTTT. Amino acids: CASSMRLGTQNTGELFF.